This T cell receptor (beta chain) stems from a study of TIL therapy for anti-PD-1-resistant metastatic lung cancer. Study details: Median patient age was about 50, ranging 38-75 years. Four tumors were EGFR-mutant and two were ALK-rearranged. Broader study findings: TIL clonotype persistence in blood showed no apparent association with response.

The libraries were made with immunoSEQ v3. Data came from immunoSEQ multiplex PCR; TCRdb stores just in-frame clones and leaves some out. This sample carries about 52,000 clones, approximately 79% of them seen once, and the ten largest clones take under 5.5%. Time point here: pre-treatment sample, taken before nivolumab and TIL therapy. As regards this clone: The antigen is not known.

The germline gives CDR1 MNHEY, CDR2 SVGAGI. V was clipped by 2 bases and J by 2 bases, with 9 bases between them. The CDR3 has 14 amino acids. The clonotype was recovered from a woman aged 30 to 85 with non-small cell lung cancer. The chain is built from TRBV6-5 and TRBJ1-1, with D perhaps TRBD1 (6 bases). The starting material was blood, obtained at baseline. DNA for the CDR3: TGTGCCAGCAGTTACGGACAGCCCAACACTGAAGCTTTCTTT. Translated: CASSYGQPNTEAFF.